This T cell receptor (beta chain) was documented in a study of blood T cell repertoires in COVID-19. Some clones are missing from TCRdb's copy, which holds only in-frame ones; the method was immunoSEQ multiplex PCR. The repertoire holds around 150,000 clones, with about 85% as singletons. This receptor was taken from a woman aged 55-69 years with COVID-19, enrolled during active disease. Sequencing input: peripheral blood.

CDR3 sequence (DNA): TGCGCCAGCAGCCAAGATCTAGGACAGCTCTATGGCTACACCTTC. Translated: CASSQDLGQLYGYTF. The V and J genes are TRBV4-1 and TRBJ1-2, with D possibly matching TRBD1 (6 bases). Per germline, CDR1 MGHRA and CDR2 YSYEKL. V was shortened by 0 bases and J by 4 bases, with 12 bases between the two germline ends. The length of the CDR3 is 15 residues.